One sample yielded the 15 T cell receptor beta chains listed below, sequenced in a study of blood T cell repertoires in COVID-19. This table comes from immunoSEQ multiplex PCR, and its TCRdb copy is limited to in-frame clones, with some not included. The table includes 150,000 to 200,000 clones, roughly 90% detected once. Sequenced: peripheral blood. These receptors all come from a woman aged 70-85 years with acute or convalescent COVID-19.

The chain has TRBV16 and TRBJ1-5; D is perhaps TRBD1 (6 bases). Per germline, CDR1 KGHSY and CDR2 FQNENV. Trimming stripped 4 bases from V and 1 base from J, with 11 bases between. The CDR3 loop spans 15 amino acids. As DNA, the CDR3 is TGTGCCAGCAGCCCCCGGGGGGCGAGCAATCAGCCCCAGCATTTT. Protein product: CASSPRGASNQPQHF.

The genes are TRBV6-2 or TRBV6-3 and TRBJ2-6; 7 bases map to TRBD2. The germline V gene encodes CDR1 MNHEY and CDR2 SVGEGT. After removal of 5 bases from V and 0 bases from J, the junction contained 13 bases not matched to a gene. The CDR3 extends over 19 amino acids. CDR3 DNA sequence: TGTGCCAGCAGTCCCCCTATGGGCCGGGAGGACTCTGGGGCCAACGTCCTGACTTTC. Its protein product is CASSPPMGREDSGANVLTF.

J is TRBJ2-7 and V is TRBV6-5; 9 bases fit TRBD1. Looked up from germline, CDR1 is MNHEY and CDR2 is SVGAGI. The V and J ends lost 5 bases and 4 bases, in that order; junction bases with no gene match: 9. The CDR3 loop spans 15 amino acids. The CDR3 spells CASSPTDRGGYEQYF. DNA of the CDR3: TGTGCCAGCAGTCCGACAGACAGGGGGGGTTACGAGCAGTACTTC.

The chain has TRBV6-5 and TRBJ2-1, with 8 bases matching TRBD2. Germline loops: CDR1 MNHEY, CDR2 SVGAGI. The CDR3 is 15 amino acids. The trim removed 6 bases at V and 5 bases at J, leaving 9 bases unmatched. The CDR3 loop reads CASRGLAGPHNEQFF. The CDR3 DNA reads TGTGCCAGCAGAGGGCTAGCGGGCCCACACAATGAGCAGTTCTTC.

This chain uses TRBV27 with TRBJ1-6; no firm D call. V lost 3 bases, J lost 0 bases, and 6 bases lay in between. CDR1 is MNHEY and CDR2 is SMNVEV in the germline V gene (reference sequence). CDR3 length: 15 amino acids. Here the CDR3 DNA reads TGTGCCAGCAGTTTCTCGAGCTCCTATAATTCACCCCTCCACTTT. It codes for CASSFSSSYNSPLHF.

This chain connects TRBV11-2 to TRBJ1-3; D gene unclear. The CDR3 sequence is 15 residues long. V gave up 1 base and J gave up 0 bases, with 7 bases separating them. Germline CDR1 and CDR2: SGHAT and FQNNGV. CDR3 region: CASSLVPSSGNTIYF. The CDR3 DNA reads as TGTGCCAGCAGCTTAGTTCCGAGCTCTGGAAACACCATATATTTT.

The gene calls are TRBV6-5 and TRBJ2-3; D is possibly TRBD1 (5 bases). Deletions cut 6 bases from V and 0 bases from J, with 10 bases between. The germline V gene has CDR1 MNHEY and CDR2 SVGAGI. The CDR3 consists of 14 residues. Here the CDR3 DNA reads TGTGCCAGCAGAATACAGGCTAGCACAGATACGCAGTATTTT. Its protein product is CASRIQASTDTQYF.

V gene TRBV6-6 combines with J gene TRBJ1-1; the D gene is possibly TRBD1 (5 bases). Trimming removed 7 bases from V and 6 bases from J, with 18 bases in between. Germline V gene sequence: CDR1 MNHNY, CDR2 SVGAGI (reference sequence). CDR3 size: 14 residues. The CDR3 here is CASNQDRRGSEAFF. CDR3 nucleotides: TGTGCCAGCAACCAGGACCGGCGGGGGTCTGAAGCTTTCTTT.

The CDR3 loop reads CASSPGPPSTDNEKLFF. In nucleotides, the CDR3 is TGTGCCAGCAGCCCAGGGCCACCATCGACCGATAATGAAAAACTGTTTTTT. This chain joins TRBV7-6 and TRBJ1-4; D perhaps matches TRBD1 (5 bases). This CDR3 has 17 residues. CDR1 SGHVS and CDR2 FNYEAQ come from the germline V gene. Deletions cut 5 bases from V and 4 bases from J, with 20 bases between.

The chain employs TRBV6-2 or TRBV6-3 and TRBJ2-7; 9 nucleotides align to TRBD2. The V gene end was trimmed by 4 bases and the J gene end by 8 bases; junction bases not matched to a gene: 12. In germline, CDR1 is MNHEY, CDR2 SVGEGT. This CDR3 is built from 15 residues. The CDR3 sequence: CASSSPTSGVFQQYF. Written as DNA, the CDR3 is TGTGCCAGCAGTTCCCCGACTAGCGGAGTCTTCCAGCAGTACTTC.

This clone appeared once. The V call is TRBV4-2, the J call TRBJ1-2; maybe TRBD1 (6 bases). This CDR3 comprises 15 residues. V was clipped by 2 bases and J by 6 bases, with 16 bases between them. Germline V CDR1 and CDR2: LGHNA, YNFKEQ. The CDR3 here is CASSQQGMPDDGYTF. CDR3 nucleotides: TGTGCCAGCAGCCAACAGGGGATGCCCGATGATGGCTACACCTTC.

This rearrangement joins TRBV20-1 to TRBJ1-1; D is possibly TRBD1 (5 bases). The CDR3 runs 10 residues. The ends were cut back, 7 bases at V and 8 bases at J, with 11 bases in the middle. Germline V CDR1 and CDR2: DFQATT, SNEGSKA (reference sequence). CDR3 nucleotides: TGCAGTGTTAGGGGCGCAGAAGCTTTCTTT. Residues: CSVRGAEAFF.

This chain uses TRBV4-1 with TRBJ2-1; D is perhaps TRBD2 (6 bases). Germline CDR1 and CDR2: MGHRA and YSYEKL. Trimming shortened V by 0 bases and J by 2 bases, and 23 bases separated the two germline ends. CDR3 length: 20 residues. Written as DNA, the CDR3 is TGCGCCAGCAGCCAAGATCGGCCCCCGTGGAGGGCCGCTACCTACAATGAGCAGTTCTTC. Translating gives CASSQDRPPWRAATYNEQFF.

The rearrangement uses TRBV4-1 and TRBJ2-5; 7 bases match TRBD2. There are 15 residues in the CDR3. Germline CDR1 is MGHRA and CDR2 is YSYEKL. V trimming: 0 bases; J trimming: 5 bases; junction bases outside the gene matches: 6. The CDR3 coding sequence is TGCGCCAGCAGCCAAGACTTGCGGGGGTTGGAGACCCAGTACTTC. Its protein is CASSQDLRGLETQYF.

This sequence joins TRBV30 and TRBJ1-4; TRBD1 aligns across 8 bases. The length of the CDR3 is 17 residues. CDR1 GTSNPN and CDR2 SVGIG come from the germline V gene (reference sequence). V shed 1 base and J 8 bases; nucleotides not matched to a gene: 15. In DNA form, the CDR3 reads TGTGCCTGGAGTGGTGGGGACAGGCTCCGTAGTGGAGAAAAACTGTTTTTT. Residues: CAWSGGDRLRSGEKLFF. The variable domain in full, with the rest retrieved from reference TRBV30 and TRBJ1-4, is SQTIHQWPATLVQPVGSPLSLECTVEGTSNPNLYWYRQAAGRGLQLLFYSVGIGQISSEVPQNLSASRPQDRQFILSSKKLLLSDSGFYLCAWSGGDRLRSGEKLFFGSGTQLSVL.